The TCR beta chain described here comes from a study of cytomegalovirus exposure and HLA in healthy donors (dated by TCRdb to about 2017). For context, the study as a whole: According to an earlier analysis of 450 to 650 of the donors, about 179 million T cells yielded some 120 million unique TCR beta sequences and about 300 Gb of sequence data. The genetic ancestry cluster associated with self-reported Caucasian donors included 81% of the roughly 360 genotyped donors. Among under 450 genotyped donors of the cohort, an average of 235,054 unique TCR beta nucleotide sequences were sequenced per donor, 15% to 20% of them non-productive. In a later analysis, previously published TCR beta repertoires from 666 donors were re-analyzed and high-resolution HLA genotyping was added so that TCR occurrence patterns could be studied. Roughly five DR-DQ haplotypes were treated as single units for association and clustering because of strong linkage in the cohort. Besides the first cohort of 500 to 700 subjects, a separate validation cohort made up of 120 or so different subjects was used. All discovery cohort repertoires had been generated using a single sequencing platform. To decide whether each TCR beta V gene segment behaved as functional or pseudogenic, an earlier analysis of some 580 of the donors relied on high-throughput TCR beta sequencing. Both class I and class II loci were covered by HLA typing, at four-digit resolution. Donor age, sex, ethnicity and CMV serostatus were compiled together with the repertoire data. The number of typed donors differed by locus: roughly 620-640 for A, B, C, DRB1 and DQB1; some 500 for DQA1; 606 for DPA1; and 450 to 480 for DPB1. In the later analysis, no new phenotypic data were used to find candidate immune exposures; instead, reliance was placed on TCR beta sequences and their occurrence across donors. An early release covering about 600 HLA-typed donors comprised approximately 290 gigabases of sequencing data and roughly 86 million unique TCR sequences. Using immunosequencing, the study profiled T cell repertoires from 666 subjects and related those repertoires to cytomegalovirus serostatus. In a later genetic analysis, genome-wide SNP genotypes for about three fifths of the 666 donors were used, and that subset was treated as a discovery cohort. To predict cytomegalovirus infection status, the study brought together high-throughput TCR immunosequencing, statistical association of individual TCRs with disease status, and machine learning. The study aimed to test whether signatures of past pathogen exposure could be identified by cataloging public T cell receptors. Paper-wide results and their limitations: This cohort had only TCR beta chains sequenced, and the lack of alpha or paired-chain data limited which features could be detected. Assigning TCR associations to individual alleles was difficult when HLA alleles, especially DR and DQ, strongly co-occurred. In a later analysis, several top co-occurrence clusters were reported to appear linked to parvovirus B19, influenza, CMV and Epstein-Barr virus. Immune exposure information for the cohort was limited to CMV serostatus. A cluster of highly shared sequence variants was judged likely to represent a technical artifact of the sequencing pipeline. In the study, some 160 TCR beta chains were listed as associated with cytomegalovirus. Compared with equally common non-associated chains, HLA-associated TCR beta chains in a later analysis were more clonally expanded and had lower generation probabilities. Linkage disequilibrium might explain the correlated functional status among segregating V segments, but an unknown experimental factor could not be ruled out. Fewer than 20 rarely observed V segments, including chromosome 9 orphons, were excluded from the earlier analysis of several hundred of the donors because counts were too low. A few of the identified cytomegalovirus-associated TCR beta chains were confirmed in vitro to be specific for cytomegalovirus antigens. Sequencing depth was assumed to be roughly uniform across donors in the presence/absence analyses, though that assumption may not hold. In a later genetic analysis, a missense DCLRE1C variant was associated with V-gene and J-gene trimming of TCR beta chains, and the association was replicated in an independent cohort. In an earlier analysis of more than 450 of the donors, most TCR beta V segments were observed in productive rearrangements about 87% or about 30% of the time, broadly matching IMGT annotations. A later genetic analysis reported fewer N-insertions in productive TCRs among donors in an Asian-associated ancestry cluster than the approximately 700-donor mean. A further reported finding was that TCR beta sequences accurately predicted the HLA-A and HLA-B alleles for most subjects in the first cohort. In both the original and validation cohorts, the classifier was reported to diagnose cytomegalovirus status with high specificity and sensitivity. In a later analysis, the rate of TCR association differed among HLA loci, with DRB1 alleles having the most associated TCRs and HLA-C alleles having the fewest. HLA typing was unavailable for some donors at each locus, so association tests used only the typed subset. In a later analysis, around 15,000 TCR beta sequences were associated with specific HLA alleles at a false discovery rate of 0.05. In a later analysis, most CMV-associated TCR beta chains were found to appear HLA-restricted, with HLA associations seemingly driven largely by CMV exposure. According to the authors, the approach could potentially be generalized to other disease states and immunological phenotypes. Across donors, most TCR sequences were observed very rarely, whereas some public TCRs were present in many individuals. Because the 87-base-pair reads could not distinguish some IMGT-functional V segments, including TRBV6-2 and TRBV6-3, those segments were excluded.

The CDR3 runs 13 residues from the cysteine to the phenylalanine. The sequence is cut down to CDR3 DNA, 39 bases in frame from base 1. CDR1 and CDR2, per the germline V gene (reference sequence), are SEHNR and FQNEAQ. Comments on this clone: It lacks a known antigen. Qualities for individual bases were not recorded, and no much larger clone is one base off.

In total, over 600 healthy bone marrow donors made up the cohort. At the time of sampling, all cohort members were nominally healthy, though unrecorded immune exposures were likely present. The donor was CMV seronegative and belonged to the group of roughly 330 seronegative cohort members. A peripheral blood sample was provided by each donor, and peripheral blood mononuclear cells were used for TCR beta sequencing. Genomic DNA extraction from the blood cell samples was performed with the Qiagen DNeasy Blood Extraction Kit. The library relied on the immunoSEQ multiplex PCR assay. For the multiplex PCR, a mixture combining 60 forward primers for TCR Vbeta segments and 13 reverse primers for TCR Jbeta segments was used. Amplification of the CDR3 region of rearranged TCR beta genes was performed with a multiplex PCR assay on genomic DNA. The Illumina HiSeq System was used to sequence the amplified TCR beta libraries as 87-base-pair reads. The authors' pipeline ran thus. In a later analysis, some 80 million unique TCR beta chains were counted across the 666 repertoires, and about 10 million of these chains were shared by at least two donors. To remove PCR and sequencing errors, raw reads were error-corrected and collapsed into unique sequences using a nearest-neighbor algorithm that merged closely related sequences. CDR3 sequences were aligned to IMGT reference sequences to assign V, D and J gene segments. Each retained sequence needed at least a six-nucleotide match to both a V gene segment and a J gene segment. A rearrangement was called productive if the CDR3 had no stop codons and remained in frame with V and J, and every other rearrangement was called non-productive. CDR3 was defined according to IMGT convention as the region running from the second conserved V-encoded cysteine to the conserved J-encoded phenylalanine. In an earlier analysis of approximately 500 of the donors, sequences lacking an unambiguous match to a single V gene segment were excluded. In an earlier analysis of almost 600 of the donors, a V segment was called functional when productive rearrangements were above 56.7%, and segregating when the standard deviation between donors exceeded 5%. A statistical classification framework was developed to diagnose cytomegalovirus status using the catalog of TCR beta chain sequences. In a later analysis, V and J genes were assigned by comparing TCR nucleotide sequences against IMGT/GENE-DB human TR gene sequences. A later analysis assigned CDR3 sequences and most-parsimonious VDJ recombination scenarios with the TCRdist pipeline. In a later analysis, every TCR beta chain was defined by the combination of its CDR3 amino acid sequence and its V-gene family, and reads without a unique V-gene family were dropped. In a later analysis, 500 to 700 highly shared, low-generation-probability nucleotide sequences were removed to address suspected cross-contamination and a sequencing artifact. In a later analysis, a clonal expansion index for each public chain was calculated from normalized within-repertoire ranks of inferred template counts. Generation probabilities in a later analysis came from a VDJ recombination model fitted to out-of-frame rearrangements, and those results were checked against IGoR. A later analysis scored TCR-TCR, TCR-HLA and TCR-CMV co-occurrence with hypergeometric tests, applying a repertoire-size bias correction to TCR pairs. False discovery rates were estimated in a later analysis by permuting HLA or CMV assignments 20 times. In a later analysis, co-occurring TCRs were grouped using DBSCAN, with TCRdist sequence similarity added in when clustering inside HLA-allele-positive subsets. Repertoires with fewer than 30,000 or more than 120,000 public chains were left out of co-occurrence clustering, as were a handful of repertoires with anomalous nucleotide sharing. The clones in this table, taken by TCRdb from immuneACCESS, are in-frame only. Not every clone is retained; where verified, under half of the shortfall comes from an unresolved V gene, and the cause of the rest is unknown. The V and J calls and clone size are taken from that table; D and trimming were inferred from the DNA. This sample has about 140,000 clones in its table, and over 75% of those were observed once. The ten largest clones take up more than 0.5% of the sample.

This TCR was recovered from a woman aged 40 to 50 in good health and CMV-seronegative. The V and J genes are TRBV7-9 and TRBJ2-5; the D gene identity is not certain. The J call is doubtful: the DNA matches TRBJ2-7 better. Sequencing was performed on PBMCs. The DNA sequence is TGTGCCAGCAGCTCAAGTCTAGCCTACGAGCAGTACTTC. Its protein reads: CASSSSLAYEQYF.